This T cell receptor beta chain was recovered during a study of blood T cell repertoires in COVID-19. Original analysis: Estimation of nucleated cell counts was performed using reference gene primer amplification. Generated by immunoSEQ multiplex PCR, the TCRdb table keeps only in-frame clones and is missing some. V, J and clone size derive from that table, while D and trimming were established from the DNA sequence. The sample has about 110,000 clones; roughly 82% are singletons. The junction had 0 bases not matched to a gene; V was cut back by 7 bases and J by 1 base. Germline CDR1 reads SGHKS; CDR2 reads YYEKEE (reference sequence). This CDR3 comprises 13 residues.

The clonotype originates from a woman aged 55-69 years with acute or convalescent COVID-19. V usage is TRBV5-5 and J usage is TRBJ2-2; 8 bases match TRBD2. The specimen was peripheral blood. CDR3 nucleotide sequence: TGTGCCAGCGCGGGGGGGAACACCGGGGAGCTGTTTTTT. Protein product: CASAGGNTGELFF.